This TCR beta chain was identified during a study of T cell repertoires in ileal Crohn's disease. Study context: About half received postoperative treatment, some 11 with thiopurines and 18 anti-TNF. Biopsies of the neoterminal ileum at postoperative colonoscopy form M6 samples.

TCRdb's copy holds only in-frame clones and misses some; the assay was immunoSEQ multiplex PCR. Found here are approximately 18,000 clones, more than 65% of them singletons; the top ten hold 3.5% to 5%. As to time point: neoterminal ileum biopsy at postoperative endoscopy, about 6 months after surgery. The CDR3 is 12 amino acids. V shed 4 bases and J shed 9 bases, with 11 bases lying between them. Germline V lookup: CDR1 SGHTA, CDR2 FQGNSA. The chain employs TRBV7-2 and TRBJ2-3; D call uncertain. The clonotype comes from an adult with Crohn's disease. Sequenced input: ileal tissue. The CDR3 DNA is TGTGCCAGCAGCTCTCGGGTCCTAACGCAGTATTTT. Encoded protein: CASSSRVLTQYF.